This entry lists 23 T cell receptor beta chains sequenced from one sample in a study of blood T cell repertoires in COVID-19. Repertoires were generated with immunoSEQ multiplex PCR, while TCRdb's copy carries only in-frame clones and drops some. The profile shows approximately 200,000 clones, approximately 86% of them singletons. Specimen: PBMCs or T cells enriched from blood (not recorded which). Receptors were obtained from a woman between 25 and 40 years old who had recovered from COVID-19.

This clone was found a few times. This CDR3 is also generated by other DNA sequences in the sample. V is TRBV15 and J is TRBJ1-3, with 8 bases lining up with TRBD1. CDR1 and CDR2 from the germline V gene are LNHNV and YYDKDF (reference sequence). After removal of 1 base from V and 7 bases from J, the junction contained 3 bases not matched to a gene. CDR3 size: 14 residues. The CDR3 region is CATSRVTGGNTIYF. In DNA, the CDR3 is TGTGCCACCAGCAGAGTTACAGGGGGGAACACCATATATTTT.

This clone has more than one count but fewer than ten. The chain employs TRBV18 and TRBJ2-2, with D maybe TRBD1 (6 bases). V was clipped by 3 bases and J by 5 bases, with 13 bases between them. The CDR3 contains 15 residues. Looked up from germline, CDR1 is KGHSH and CDR2 is LQKENI. The CDR3 nucleotides are TGTGCCAGCTCACCGTCGGACAGACGAACCGGGGAGCTGTTTTTT. It translates to CASSPSDRRTGELFF.

V is TRBV11-3 and J is TRBJ1-1; D not certain. Germline CDR1 is SGHNT and CDR2 is YENEEA. The V and J ends lost 5 bases and 1 base respectively, with 11 bases between them. The CDR3 consists of 14 residues. In DNA, the CDR3 is TGTGCCAGCAGCCGGAGGACGCAGAACACTGAAGCTTTCTTT. It specifies CASSRRTQNTEAFF.

V gene TRBV18 combines with J gene TRBJ1-4; D is unresolved. Trimming took off 2 bases at V and 8 bases at J, with 12 bases between the two ends. Germline CDR1 reads KGHSH; CDR2 reads LQKENI. This CDR3 spans 14 amino acids. The CDR3 reads CASSPRRVEEKLFF. CDR3 nucleotides: TGTGCCAGCTCACCAAGGAGGGTAGAAGAAAAACTGTTTTTT.

This clone was detected only a few times. The junction and the germline gene differ at one end; a read error may be behind it. The V gene is TRBV6-1, the J gene TRBJ2-7, with D possibly being TRBD1 (6 bases). CDR1 is MNHNS and CDR2 is SASEGT in the germline V gene. The CDR3 sequence is 12 residues long. The CDR3 DNA is TGTGCCAGCACTGAACAGGGCTACGAGCAGTACTTC. This encodes CASTEQGYEQYF.

This clone was seen once. The chain has TRBV5-1 and TRBJ1-2; D gene uncertain. The ends were cut back, 1 base at V and 8 bases at J, with 15 bases in the middle. CDR1 is SGHRS and CDR2 is YFSETQ in the germline V gene. CDR3 length equals 14 residues. CDR3 in amino acids: CASSLLAVGVGYTF. The CDR3 DNA follows: TGCGCCAGCAGCTTGTTAGCGGTCGGAGTGGGCTACACCTTC.

The CDR3 DNA reads as TGTGCCAGCAGTTTAACCGGGACAGGGATCCACGAGCAGTACTTC. The encoded protein is CASSLTGTGIHEQYF. The V call is TRBV7-9, the J call TRBJ2-7; 9 positions agree with TRBD1. This CDR3 is 15 amino acids long. After removal of 6 bases from V and 5 bases from J, the junction contained 11 bases not matched to a gene. The germline V gene has CDR1 SEHNR and CDR2 FQNEAQ (reference sequence).

The CDR3 sequence: CASTARGLAGDEQFF. The CDR3 coding sequence is TGTGCCAGTACGGCTAGGGGACTAGCAGGAGATGAGCAGTTCTTC. The V gene is TRBV6-5, the J gene TRBJ2-1; TRBD2 matches 9 bases. Trimming at V came to 9 bases and at J to 8 bases, leaving 14 bases not matched to a gene. The germline V gene has CDR1 MNHEY and CDR2 SVGAGI. The CDR3 consists of 15 residues.

The gene calls are TRBV6-5 and TRBJ1-1; TRBD1 matches 7 bases. After removal of 4 bases from V and 0 bases from J, the junction contained 8 bases not matched to a gene. The CDR3 is made up of 16 amino acids. Germline CDR1 reads MNHEY; CDR2 reads SVGAGI. For the CDR3, the DNA is TGTGCCAGCAGTTCCCACAGGGGTTCCATGAACACTGAAGCTTTCTTT. Encoded protein: CASSSHRGSMNTEAFF.

Concerning this clone itself: At the DNA level, this CDR3 is encoded by other sequences in the same sample as well. J is TRBJ1-1 and V is TRBV5-1, with 7 bases fitting TRBD1. The CDR3 length is 15 residues. Trimming took 1 base from V and 1 from J; bases not matched to a gene: 4. Per germline, CDR1 SGHRS and CDR2 YFSETQ. The CDR3 spells CASSLQGQTNTEAFF. The CDR3 DNA reads as TGCGCCAGCAGCTTGCAGGGACAGACGAACACTGAAGCTTTCTTT.

This rearrangement joins TRBV7-2 to TRBJ1-3; 8 nucleotides line up with TRBD1. Germline-derived CDR1 and CDR2 are SGHTA and FQGNSA. Trimming cost V 7 bases and J 5 bases; bases outside gene matches: 4. The CDR3 covers 13 residues. In DNA, the CDR3 is TGTGCCAGCACAGGGGGCGTGCGAAACACCATATATTTT. It translates to CASTGGVRNTIYF.

The chain joins TRBV19 to TRBJ2-7, with 8 bases fitting TRBD1. The germline V gene encodes CDR1 LNHDA and CDR2 SQIVND (reference sequence). The J segment lost 1 base and the V segment lost 5 bases, leaving 7 bases of the junction unmatched. The CDR3 spans 15 residues. CDR3: CASSAPGGFSYEQYF. As DNA, the CDR3 is TGTGCCAGTAGTGCCCCAGGGGGCTTTTCCTACGAGCAGTACTTC.

The chain has TRBV19 and TRBJ2-7; a weak D match, TRBD2 (5 bases). CDR1 is LNHDA, CDR2 SQIVND, per germline (reference sequence). V was trimmed by 10 bases and J by 7 bases, leaving 17 bases between them. This CDR3 region has 12 residues. CDR3 nucleotides: TGTGCCATCGCGACGGCCCGGGGAGAGCAGTACTTC. It encodes CAIATARGEQYF.

This chain joins TRBV7-9 and TRBJ1-2; D is ambiguous. The CDR3 contains 14 residues. Trimming left V 0 bases short and J 4 bases short, with 9 bases between. Germline V gene lookup returns CDR1 SEHNR and CDR2 FQNEAQ (reference sequence). CDR3 DNA: TGTGCCAGCAGCTTAGCGGCCCACCCCTATGGCTACACCTTC. This gives the protein CASSLAAHPYGYTF. The full variable domain, rest sourced from reference TRBV7-9 and TRBJ1-2, is DTGVSQNPRHKITKRGQNVTFRCDPISEHNRLYWYRQTLGQGPEFLTYFQNEAQLEKSRLLSDRFSAERPKGSFSTLEIQRTEQGDSAMYLCASSLAAHPYGYTFGSGTRLTVV.

The CDR3 here is CAWSTRTGGSYEKLFF. The CDR3 bases are TGTGCCTGGAGTACTAGGACAGGGGGATCGTATGAAAAACTGTTTTTT. The gene calls are TRBV30 and TRBJ1-4, with TRBD1 identical over 10 bases. Trimming took 2 bases from V and 6 from J; bases not matched to a gene: 9. CDR1 is GTSNPN, CDR2 SVGIG, per germline (reference sequence). This CDR3 has 16 residues.

The chain combines TRBV7-9 with TRBJ1-2; 9 bases are a match to TRBD1. J lost 4 bases, V lost 6 bases, and 9 bases had no gene match. The CDR3 consists of 15 residues. In germline, CDR1 is SEHNR, CDR2 FQNEAQ (reference sequence). The CDR3 is CASRDDRGSAYGYTF. The CDR3 region has the DNA TGTGCCAGCAGGGACGACAGGGGGTCCGCCTATGGCTACACCTTC.

The V gene is TRBV4-1, the J gene TRBJ2-2, with a weak D call TRBD1 (6 bases). CDR3 length: 17 residues. Trimming took 1 base from V and 5 from J, leaving 17 bases between them. Germline V CDR1 and CDR2: MGHRA, YSYEKL. The CDR3 protein is CASSQVSQGRSTGELFF. The CDR3 DNA is TGCGCCAGCAGCCAAGTCTCACAGGGAAGGTCAACCGGGGAGCTGTTTTTT.

The chain has TRBV15 and TRBJ2-7; TRBD2 agrees at 13 bases. Germline V gives CDR1 LNHNV, CDR2 YYDKDF (reference sequence). CDR3 size: 16 residues. Trimming at V came to 3 bases and at J to 5 bases, leaving 7 bases not matched to a gene. The CDR3 region has the DNA TGTGCCACCAGCAGGTTCGGGACTAGCGGGGCGGACGAGCAGTACTTC. Translating gives CATSRFGTSGADEQYF.

Worth noting for this clone: This sample includes further DNA sequences coding for the same CDR3. The chain combines TRBV7-9 with TRBJ2-7, with 9 bases lining up with TRBD2. V lost 3 bases and J lost 0; bases outside the gene matches: 6. Germline V gives CDR1 SEHNR, CDR2 FQNEAQ (reference sequence). The CDR3 runs 16 residues. The CDR3: CASSLGGGRVSYEQYF. DNA of the CDR3: TGTGCCAGCAGCTTGGGGGGCGGGAGGGTCTCCTACGAGCAGTACTTC.

This rearrangement joins TRBV5-6 to TRBJ2-3; weak D call: TRBD1 (6 bases). CDR1 SGHDT and CDR2 YYEEEE come from the germline V gene. The V end was cut by 3 bases, the J end by 3 bases, with 17 bases between. This CDR3 is 16 amino acids long. The DNA for the CDR3 is TGTGCCAGCAGCTACAGGGTGAAAGGAGCTACAGATACGCAGTATTTT. It codes for CASSYRVKGATDTQYF.

This clone was recorded once. The V call is TRBV15, the J call TRBJ2-7; TRBD1 aligns across 9 bases. The V segment lost 5 bases and the J segment 2 bases; nucleotides outside the gene matches: 4. Germline V gives CDR1 LNHNV, CDR2 YYDKDF (reference sequence). The CDR3 loop spans 14 amino acids. CDR3 in DNA: TGTGCCACCAGCCTAGGGACAGGGACCTACGAGCAGTACTTC. As protein: CATSLGTGTYEQYF.

This rearrangement joins TRBV7-2 to TRBJ2-3, with D hard to call. The CDR3 runs 12 residues. Trimming left V 7 bases short and J 1 base short, with 6 bases between. Germline V gene sequence: CDR1 SGHTA, CDR2 FQGNSA. The DNA of the CDR3 is TGTGCCAGCAATCTCGGCACAGATACGCAGTATTTT. As protein: CASNLGTDTQYF.

The chain has TRBV6-5 and TRBJ2-5; D possibly corresponds to TRBD2 (6 bases). Trimming shortened V by 6 bases and J by 4 bases, and 15 bases separated the two germline ends. CDR3 size: 14 residues. Germline CDR1 MNHEY, CDR2 SVGAGI. CDR3 amino acids: CASSRGTEGETQYF. As DNA, the CDR3 is TGTGCCAGCAGCCGCGGGACGGAGGGAGAGACCCAGTACTTC.